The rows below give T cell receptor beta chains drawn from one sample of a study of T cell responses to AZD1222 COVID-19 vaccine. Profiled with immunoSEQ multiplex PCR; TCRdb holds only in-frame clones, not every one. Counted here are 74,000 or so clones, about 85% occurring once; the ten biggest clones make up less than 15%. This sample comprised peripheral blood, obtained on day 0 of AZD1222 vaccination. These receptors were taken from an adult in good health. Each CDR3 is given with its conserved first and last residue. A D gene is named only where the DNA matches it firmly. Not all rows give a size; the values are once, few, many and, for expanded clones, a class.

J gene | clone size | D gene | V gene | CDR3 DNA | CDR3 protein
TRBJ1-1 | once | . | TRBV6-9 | TGTGCCAGCACCCCAACCCGGACAGACCACAACACTGAAGCTTTCTTT | CASTPTRTDHNTEAFF
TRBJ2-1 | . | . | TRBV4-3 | TGCGCCAGCAGCCGGGCAGGGGAGGGTGAGCAGTTCTTC | CASSRAGEGEQFF
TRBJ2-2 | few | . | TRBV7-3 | TGTGCCAGCAGCTCGGACACGTCGGAGCTGTTTTTT | CASSSDTSELFF
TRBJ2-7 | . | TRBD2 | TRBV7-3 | TGTGCCAGCAGCTCCGCTAGCGGGGGACAATACGAGCAGTACTTC | CASSSASGGQYEQYF
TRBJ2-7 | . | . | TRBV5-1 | TGCGCCAGCAGCGGGGGGCAGAGCTCCTACGAGCAGTACTTC | CASSGGQSSYEQYF
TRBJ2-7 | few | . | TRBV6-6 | TGTGCCAGCAGTCAAACGGACTACCTCGGCGAGCAGTACTTC | CASSQTDYLGEQYF
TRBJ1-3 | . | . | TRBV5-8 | TGTGCCAGCACCCGTCGTTTGGAGACTGGAAACACCATATATTTT | CASTRRLETGNTIYF
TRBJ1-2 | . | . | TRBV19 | TGTGCCAGTAGGGGCCCGGGGACCGGGAGCTATGGCTACACCTTC | CASRGPGTGSYGYTF
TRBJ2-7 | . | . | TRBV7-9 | TGTGCCAGCAGCTTACCCCAGGAAGCTCGGGAGCAGTACTTC | CASSLPQEAREQYF
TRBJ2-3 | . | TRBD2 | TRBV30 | TGTGCCTGGAGCGGACTAGCGGGGGGCACAGATACGCAGTATTTT | CAWSGLAGGTDTQYF
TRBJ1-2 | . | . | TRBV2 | TGTGCCAGCCAGGAGGCCAACTATGGCTACACCTTC | CASQEANYGYTF
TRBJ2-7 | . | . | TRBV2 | TGTGCCAGCAGTGAACAGGGCATAGGCGAGCAGTACTTC | CASSEQGIGEQYF
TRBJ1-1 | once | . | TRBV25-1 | TGTGCCAGCAGGAAGATGAACACTGAAGCTTTCTTT | CASRKMNTEAFF
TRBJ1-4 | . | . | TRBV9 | TGTGCCAGCAGCCCGAGACAGCCAACAACTAATGAAAAACTGTTTTTT | CASSPRQPTTNEKLFF
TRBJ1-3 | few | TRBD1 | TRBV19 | TGTGCCAGTAAGAGGACAGGGGTCCCTGGAAACACCATATATTTT | CASKRTGVPGNTIYF
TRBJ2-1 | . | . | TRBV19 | TGTGCCAGTAGTCTACAGGCGAGCTCCTACAATGAGCAGTTCTTC | CASSLQASSYNEQFF
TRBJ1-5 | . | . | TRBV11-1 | TGTGCCAGCAGCTTGTCAGGGAATCAGCCCCAGCATTTT | CASSLSGNQPQHF
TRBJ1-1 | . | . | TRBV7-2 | TGTGCCAGCAGCTTACTGAACACTGAAGCTTTCTTT | CASSLLNTEAFF
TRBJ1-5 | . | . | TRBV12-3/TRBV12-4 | TGTGCCAGCCTGAAATCCGCCTTAGGGCCCCAGCATTTT | CASLKSALGPQHF
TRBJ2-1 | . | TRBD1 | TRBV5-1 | TGCGCCAGCAGCTTGCTGGGACAGGGTAGGGATAGTGAGCAGTTCTTC | CASSLLGQGRDSEQFF
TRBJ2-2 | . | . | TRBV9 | TGTGCCAGCAGCGTAGGGTCCCCAACGAACACCGGGGAGCTGTTTTTT | CASSVGSPTNTGELFF
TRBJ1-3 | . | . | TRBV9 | TGTGCCAGCAGCGTAGATGTGAGGGATGGACATTCCTCTGGAAACACCATATATTTT | CASSVDVRDGHSSGNTIYF
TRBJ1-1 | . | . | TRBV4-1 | TGCGCCAGCAGCCCTCAAGGAACTAACACTGAAGCTTTCTTT | CASSPQGTNTEAFF
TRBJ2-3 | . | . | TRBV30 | TGTGCCTGGAGTACCAAACAGATGTATACGCAGTATTTT | CAWSTKQMYTQYF
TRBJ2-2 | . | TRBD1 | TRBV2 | TGTGCCAGCAATTCACAGGGGGCGTCCGGGGAGCTGTTTTTT | CASNSQGASGELFF
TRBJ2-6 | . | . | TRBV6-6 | TGTGCCAGCAGTCCACTCCCTTCTGGGGCCAACGTCCTGACTTTC | CASSPLPSGANVLTF
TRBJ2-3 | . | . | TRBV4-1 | TGCGCCAGCAGCCATGGACCCGGCGGGGTACCTTTCTACACAGATACGCAGTATTTT | CASSHGPGGVPFYTDTQYF
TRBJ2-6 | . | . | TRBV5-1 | TGCGCCAGCAGCCAGGGGCATGGGGCCAACGTCCTGACTTTC | CASSQGHGANVLTF
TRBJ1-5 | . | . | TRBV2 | TGTGCCAGCAGTGGAATTCCAGGAGGATATAGCAATCAGCCCCAGCATTTT | CASSGIPGGYSNQPQHF
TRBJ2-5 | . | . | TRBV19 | TGTGCCAGTAGTATCCGGGGGGAGACCCAGTACTTC | CASSIRGETQYF
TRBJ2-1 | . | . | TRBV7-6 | TGTGCCAGCAGCCAGGGCCATAGGGGGGCGAATGAGCAGTTCTTC | CASSQGHRGANEQFF
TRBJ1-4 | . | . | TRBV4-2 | TGTGCCAGCAGCCAAAACCGGGACACCAATGAAAAACTGTTTTTT | CASSQNRDTNEKLFF
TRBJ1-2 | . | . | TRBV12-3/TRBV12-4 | TGTGCCAGCCGGACAAGGGTAGGCTACACCTTC | CASRTRVGYTF
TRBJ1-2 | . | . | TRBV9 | TGTGCCAGCAGCGTAGACTATGGAGGCTACACCTTC | CASSVDYGGYTF
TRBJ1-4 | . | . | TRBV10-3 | TGTGCCATCAGAGGGCAAGCAACTAATGAAAAACTGTTTTTT | CAIRGQATNEKLFF
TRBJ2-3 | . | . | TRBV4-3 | TGCGCCAGCAGCCAAGAATGGGACACCACAGATACGCAGTATTTT | CASSQEWDTTDTQYF
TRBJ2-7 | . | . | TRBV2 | TGTGCCAGCAGTGAAACGAGGGTCGAGCAGTACTTC | CASSETRVEQYF
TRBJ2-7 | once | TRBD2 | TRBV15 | TGTGCCACCAGCAGAGATCTAGCGGCCTTGGAGCAGTACTTC | CATSRDLAALEQYF
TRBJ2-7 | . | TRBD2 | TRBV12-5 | TGTGCTAGTGTCATCGTTCTGGGTCAGGGAGGGTACGAGCAGTACTTC | CASVIVLGQGGYEQYF
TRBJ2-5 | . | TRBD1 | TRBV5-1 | TGCGCCAGCAGCTTGAACGGGGACAGGGCCGAAGAGACCCAGTACTTC | CASSLNGDRAEETQYF
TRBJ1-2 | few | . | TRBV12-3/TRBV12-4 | TGTGCCAGCAGTTCGGCGGGGAATGGCTACACCTTC | CASSSAGNGYTF
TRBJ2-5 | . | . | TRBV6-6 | TGTGCCAGCACTAAAATCGGAGGAGAGACCCAGTACTTC | CASTKIGGETQYF
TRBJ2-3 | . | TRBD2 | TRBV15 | TGTGCCACCAGCAGAACCCGCCGCCGTAGCGGGGGGACAGATACGCAGTATTTT | CATSRTRRRSGGTDTQYF
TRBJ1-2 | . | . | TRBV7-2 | TGTGCCAGCAGCTTAGCTGCGACGATAAACTATGGCTACACCTTC | CASSLAATINYGYTF
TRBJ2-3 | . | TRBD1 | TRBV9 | TGTGCCAGCGCTGTTCCCTTGGACAGGGCGGGCACAGATACGCAGTATTTT | CASAVPLDRAGTDTQYF
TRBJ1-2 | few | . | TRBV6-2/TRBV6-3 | TGTGCCAGCAGTTACTCGATAAGCTATGGCTACACCTTC | CASSYSISYGYTF
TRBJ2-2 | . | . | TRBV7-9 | TGTGCCAGCAGCTCTCCCGGGACCTTATCCACCGGGGAGCTGTTTTTT | CASSSPGTLSTGELFF
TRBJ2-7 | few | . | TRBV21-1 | TGTGCCAGCAGCAAAGGCCGGCACGAGCAGTACTTC | CASSKGRHEQYF
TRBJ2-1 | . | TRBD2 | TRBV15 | TGTGCCACCAGCACGGGACTAGCGGGGCAAAATGAGCAGTTCTTC | CATSTGLAGQNEQFF